Listed here is a single TCR beta chain. The assay was immunoSEQ multiplex PCR, and TCRdb's table has in-frame clones only and misses some. The repertoire consists of some 80,000 clones, with roughly 90% occurring once and the leading ten covering around 5.3%. Enrolled patients showed locally advanced or metastatic urothelial carcinoma. CDR1 SGHTA and CDR2 FQGNSA come from the germline V gene. The CDR3 is made up of 10 amino acids. V lost 10 bases and J 14 bases, leaving 17 bases between the germline ends. The sample originates from a study of PD-L1 blockade in urothelial cancer. Study-level background: Treatment start was followed by blood analysis at 3 weeks (second dose) and again at 6 weeks.

This clonotype originated in a woman between 65 and 79 years old with urothelial cancer. Here the sequenced sample was PBMCs, taken around atezolizumab (anti-PD-L1) treatment. The chain carries TRBV7-2 and TRBJ1-1, with unresolved D. DNA for the CDR3: TGTGCCACCGAGCTTAGGCAGGTCTTCTTT. Encoded protein: CATELRQVFF.